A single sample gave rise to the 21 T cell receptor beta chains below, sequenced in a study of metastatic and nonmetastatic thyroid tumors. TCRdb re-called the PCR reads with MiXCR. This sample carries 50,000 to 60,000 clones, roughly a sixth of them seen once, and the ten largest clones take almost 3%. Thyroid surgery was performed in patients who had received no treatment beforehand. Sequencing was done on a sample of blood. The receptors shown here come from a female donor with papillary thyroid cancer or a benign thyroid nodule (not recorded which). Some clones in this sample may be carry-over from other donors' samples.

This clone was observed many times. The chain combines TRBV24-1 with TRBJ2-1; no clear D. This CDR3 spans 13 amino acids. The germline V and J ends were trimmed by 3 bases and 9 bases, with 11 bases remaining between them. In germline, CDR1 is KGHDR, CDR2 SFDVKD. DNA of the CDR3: TGTGCCACCAGTGATGGACCTCTCGGTGAGCAGTTCTTC. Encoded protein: CATSDGPLGEQFF.

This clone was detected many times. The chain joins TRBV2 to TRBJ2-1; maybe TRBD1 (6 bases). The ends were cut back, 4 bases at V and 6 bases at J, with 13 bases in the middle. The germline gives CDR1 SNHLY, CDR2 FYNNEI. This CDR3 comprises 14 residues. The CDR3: CASSVSGVINEQFF. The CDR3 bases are TGTGCCAGCAGTGTCTCAGGGGTGATCAATGAGCAGTTCTTC.

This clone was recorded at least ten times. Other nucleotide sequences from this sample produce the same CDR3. The CDR3: CSAGRREKLFF. CDR3 DNA: TGCAGTGCTGGGCGCCGGGAAAAACTGTTTTTT. This rearrangement joins TRBV20-1 to TRBJ1-4; no definite D call. The CDR3 sequence is 11 residues long. V was clipped by 5 bases and J by 8 bases, with 9 bases between them. The germline V gene has CDR1 DFQATT and CDR2 SNEGSKA (reference sequence).

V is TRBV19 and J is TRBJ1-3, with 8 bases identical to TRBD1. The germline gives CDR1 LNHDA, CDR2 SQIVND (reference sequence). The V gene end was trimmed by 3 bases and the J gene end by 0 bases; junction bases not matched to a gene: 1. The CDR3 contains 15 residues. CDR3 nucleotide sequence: TGTGCCAGTAGTATCGACAGGGGCTCTGGAAACACCATATATTTT. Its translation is CASSIDRGSGNTIYF.

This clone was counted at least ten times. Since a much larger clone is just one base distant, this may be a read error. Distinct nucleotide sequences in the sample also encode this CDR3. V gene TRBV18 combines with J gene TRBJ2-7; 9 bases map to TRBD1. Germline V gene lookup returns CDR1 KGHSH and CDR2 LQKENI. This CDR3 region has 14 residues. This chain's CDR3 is CASSPGDRVYEQYF. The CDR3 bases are TGCGCCAGCTCACCAGGGGACAGGGTTTACGAGCAGTACTTC.

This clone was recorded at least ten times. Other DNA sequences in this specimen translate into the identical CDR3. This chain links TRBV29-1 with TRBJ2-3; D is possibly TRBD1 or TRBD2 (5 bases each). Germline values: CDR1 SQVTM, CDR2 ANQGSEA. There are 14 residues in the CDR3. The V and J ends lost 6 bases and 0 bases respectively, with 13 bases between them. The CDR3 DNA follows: TGCAGCGTGAGGGACGGGCGGAGCACAGATACGCAGTATTTT. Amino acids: CSVRDGRSTDTQYF.

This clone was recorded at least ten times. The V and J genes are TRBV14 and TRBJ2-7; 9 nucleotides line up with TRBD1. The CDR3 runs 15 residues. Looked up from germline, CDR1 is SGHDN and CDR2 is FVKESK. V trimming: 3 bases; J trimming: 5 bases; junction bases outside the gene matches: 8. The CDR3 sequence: CASSHWTGVPHEQYF. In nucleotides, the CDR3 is TGTGCCAGCAGCCACTGGACAGGGGTGCCCCACGAGCAGTACTTC.

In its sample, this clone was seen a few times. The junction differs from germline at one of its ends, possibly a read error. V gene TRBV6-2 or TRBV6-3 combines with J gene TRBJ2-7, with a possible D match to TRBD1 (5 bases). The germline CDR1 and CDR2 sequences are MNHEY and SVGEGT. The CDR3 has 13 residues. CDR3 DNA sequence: TGTGTCAGCAGTGTTGGCAGGGCCTACGAGCGGTACTTC. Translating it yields CVSSVGRAYERYF.

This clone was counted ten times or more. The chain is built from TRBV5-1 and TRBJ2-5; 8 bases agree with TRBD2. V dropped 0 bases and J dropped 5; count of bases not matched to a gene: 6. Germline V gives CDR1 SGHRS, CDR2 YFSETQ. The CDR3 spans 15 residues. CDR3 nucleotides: TGCGCCAGCAGCTTGGCAGCGGGAGTAGGTGAGACCCAGTACTTC. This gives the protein CASSLAAGVGETQYF.

The CDR3 bases are TGTGCCAGCAGCTTAGCCCCCGGGTCAGGGCGCGAGCAGTACTTC. Its translation is CASSLAPGSGREQYF. The V call is TRBV7-2, the J call TRBJ2-7, with D tentatively TRBD1 (5 bases). V lost 0 bases and J lost 6, with 15 bases in between. CDR3 length equals 15 residues. Germline loops: CDR1 SGHTA, CDR2 FQGNSA.

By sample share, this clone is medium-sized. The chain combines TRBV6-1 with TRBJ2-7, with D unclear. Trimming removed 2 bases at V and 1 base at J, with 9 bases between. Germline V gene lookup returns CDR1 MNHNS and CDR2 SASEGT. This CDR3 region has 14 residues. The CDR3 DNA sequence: TGTGCCAGCAGTGAACTAGTTTTTTCCTACGAGCAGTACTTC. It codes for CASSELVFSYEQYF.

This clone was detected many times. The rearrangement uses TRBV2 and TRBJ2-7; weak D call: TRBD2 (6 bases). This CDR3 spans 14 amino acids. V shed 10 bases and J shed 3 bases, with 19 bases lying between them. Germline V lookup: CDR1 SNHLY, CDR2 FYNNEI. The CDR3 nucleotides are TGTGCCACCCTTAGGCGGGGATCTTTCTACGAGCAGTACTTC. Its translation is CATLRRGSFYEQYF.

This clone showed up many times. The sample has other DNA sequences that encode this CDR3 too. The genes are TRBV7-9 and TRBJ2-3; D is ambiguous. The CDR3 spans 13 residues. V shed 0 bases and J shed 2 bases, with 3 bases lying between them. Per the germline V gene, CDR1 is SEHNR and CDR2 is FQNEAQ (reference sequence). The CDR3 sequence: CASSLATTDTQYF. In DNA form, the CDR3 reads TGTGCCAGCAGCTTAGCGACCACAGATACGCAGTATTTT.

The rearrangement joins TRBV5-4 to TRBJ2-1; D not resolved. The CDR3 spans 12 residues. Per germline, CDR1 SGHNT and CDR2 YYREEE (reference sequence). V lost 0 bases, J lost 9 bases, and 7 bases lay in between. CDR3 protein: CASSLDPSEQFF. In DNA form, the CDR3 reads TGTGCCAGCAGCTTGGACCCCTCTGAGCAGTTCTTC.

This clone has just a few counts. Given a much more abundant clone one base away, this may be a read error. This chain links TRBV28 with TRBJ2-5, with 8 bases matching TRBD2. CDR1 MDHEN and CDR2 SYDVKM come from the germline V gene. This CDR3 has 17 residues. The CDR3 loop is CASRLGLGVGRVETQYF. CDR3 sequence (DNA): TGTGCCAGCCGTTTGGGACTAGGTGTGGGGCGAGTAGAGACCCAGTACTTC.

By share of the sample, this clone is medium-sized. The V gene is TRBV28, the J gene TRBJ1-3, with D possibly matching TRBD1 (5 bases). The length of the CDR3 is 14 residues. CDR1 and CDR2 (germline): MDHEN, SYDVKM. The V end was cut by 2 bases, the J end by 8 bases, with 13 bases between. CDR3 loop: CASSLLRVSDTIYF. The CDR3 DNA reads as TGTGCCAGCAGTTTACTCAGGGTATCTGACACCATATATTTT.

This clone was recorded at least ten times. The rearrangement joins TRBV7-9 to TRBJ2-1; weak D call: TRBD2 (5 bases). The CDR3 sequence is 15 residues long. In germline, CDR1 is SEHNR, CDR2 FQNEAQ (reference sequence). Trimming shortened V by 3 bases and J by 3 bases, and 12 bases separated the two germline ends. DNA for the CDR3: TGTGCCAGCAGCTTCGGCACTAGGGTCTACAATGAGCAGTTCTTC. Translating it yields CASSFGTRVYNEQFF.

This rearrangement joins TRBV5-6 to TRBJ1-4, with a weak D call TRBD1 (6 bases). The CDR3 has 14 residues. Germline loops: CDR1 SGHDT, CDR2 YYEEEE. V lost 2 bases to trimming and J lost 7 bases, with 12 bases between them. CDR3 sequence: CASSFSGAVEKLFF. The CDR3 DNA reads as TGTGCCAGCAGCTTTTCGGGGGCGGTTGAAAAACTGTTTTTT.

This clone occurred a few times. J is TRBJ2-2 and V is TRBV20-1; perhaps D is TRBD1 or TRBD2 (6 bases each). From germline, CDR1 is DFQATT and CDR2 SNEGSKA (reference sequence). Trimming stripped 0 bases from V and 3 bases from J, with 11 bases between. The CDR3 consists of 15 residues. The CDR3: CSARDRGRDTGELFF. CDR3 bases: TGCAGTGCTAGAGATCGGGGGCGCGACACCGGGGAGCTGTTTTTT.

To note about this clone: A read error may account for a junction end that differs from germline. The CDR3 region is CASSLGSAGQSTDTQYF. The CDR3 DNA follows: TGTGCCAGCAGCTTAGGGTCAGCGGGACAGAGTACAGATACTCAGTATTTT. The chain recombines TRBV11-2 with TRBJ2-3; D tentatively fits TRBD1 or TRBD2 (7 bases each). Per germline, CDR1 SGHAT and CDR2 FQNNGV. The CDR3 covers 17 residues.

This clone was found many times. For the CDR3, the DNA is TGTGCCAGCAGTCGACAGGGGGAGAGGGACGAGCAGTACTTC. Translation gives CASSRQGERDEQYF. The chain carries TRBV12-3 or TRBV12-4 and TRBJ2-7, with 9 bases aligning to TRBD1. V lost 5 bases, J lost 5 bases, and 7 bases stayed unmatched. The length of the CDR3 is 14 residues.